The 28 T cell receptor beta chains given below trace back to one sample, sequenced in a study of cytomegalovirus exposure and HLA in healthy donors. Researchers ran the PCR with 60 Vbeta and 13 Jbeta primers. Profiling relied on immunoSEQ multiplex PCR, and the TCRdb table lists in-frame clones only, not all of them. The sample carries 150,000 or so clones, over 60% recorded once. The sequenced sample was PBMCs. Receptor source: a girl aged 10-17 years in good health and CMV-seronegative.

The rearrangement joins TRBV19 to TRBJ2-5, with D perhaps TRBD2 (6 bases). The germline CDR1 and CDR2 sequences are LNHDA and SQIVND (reference sequence). V was pared by 5 bases and J by 2 bases, with 15 bases between. The CDR3 totals 15 residues. This CDR3 reads CASSSNRDLQETQYF. Here the CDR3 DNA reads TGTGCCAGTAGTTCCAACCGGGACTTACAAGAGACCCAGTACTTC. The whole variable domain, filled in from reference TRBV19 and TRBJ2-5, reads DGGITQSPKYLFRKEGQNVTLSCEQNLNHDAMYWYRQDPGQGLRLIYYSQIVNDFQKGDIAEGYSVSREKKESFPLTVTSAQKNPTAFYLCASSSNRDLQETQYFGPGTRLLVL.

This clone has just a few counts. The chain uses TRBV7-8 and TRBJ2-7; no firm D call. Trimming removed 0 bases from V and 3 bases from J, with 12 bases in between. Per the germline V gene, CDR1 is SGHVS and CDR2 is FQNEAQ. There are 15 residues in the CDR3. CDR3 coding DNA: TGTGCCAGCAGCTTAGCCGCCCCGAGTAGCTACGAGCAGTACTTC. Its translation: CASSLAAPSSYEQYF. The entire variable domain, with the rest obtained from reference TRBV7-8 and TRBJ2-7, is as follows: GAGVSQSPRYKVAKRGQDVALRCDPISGHVSLFWYQQALGQGPEFLTYFQNEAQLDKSGLPSDRFFAERPEGSVSTLKIQRTQQEDSAVYLCASSLAAPSSYEQYFGPGTRLTVT.

The J gene is TRBJ2-5, the V gene TRBV5-1; 8 bases align to TRBD1. V trimming: 0 bases; J trimming: 2 bases; junction bases outside the gene matches: 6. The CDR3 totals 16 residues. Germline V lookup: CDR1 SGHRS, CDR2 YFSETQ. The CDR3 region has the DNA TGCGCCAGCAGCTTGGCCGCAGACAGGGGACAAGAGACCCAGTACTTC. Its translation: CASSLAADRGQETQYF.

The CDR3: CASSSGQGASYEQYF. The CDR3 DNA sequence: TGTGCCAGCAGCTCGGGACAGGGGGCCTCCTACGAGCAGTACTTC. The J gene is TRBJ2-7, the V gene TRBV5-4; 12 bases agree with TRBD1. CDR3 length equals 15 residues. V dropped 3 bases and J dropped 0; count of bases not matched to a gene: 1. CDR1 and CDR2 (germline): SGHNT, YYREEE (reference sequence).

The rearrangement links TRBV7-2 to TRBJ2-7, with D hard to call. The V gene lost 0 bases and the J gene lost 1 base, with 4 bases spanning the gap. Looked up from germline, CDR1 is SGHTA and CDR2 is FQGNSA. The CDR3 covers 13 residues. This CDR3 is CASSLALSYEQYF. The CDR3 nucleotides read TGTGCCAGCAGCTTAGCTCTATCCTACGAGCAGTACTTC.

The rearrangement uses TRBV7-9 and TRBJ1-6; TRBD1 matches 8 bases. There are 16 residues in the CDR3. Germline values: CDR1 SEHNR, CDR2 FQNEAQ (reference sequence). V lost 5 bases and J lost 6; bases outside the gene matches: 9. CDR3 in DNA: TGTGCCAGCAGCCCGCCCGCGGACAGGGCTAATTCACCCCTCCACTTT. Its translation is CASSPPADRANSPLHF.

The chain has TRBV19 and TRBJ2-1; 8 positions agree with TRBD1. This CDR3 has 14 amino acids. Germline CDR1 is LNHDA and CDR2 is SQIVND (reference sequence). Here the CDR3 reads CAPNRDRQYNEQFF. CDR3 sequence (DNA): TGTGCTCCGAACCGGGACAGGCAATACAATGAGCAGTTCTTC.

The chain recombines TRBV12-5 with TRBJ1-2; TRBD1 agrees at 7 bases. Unmatched junction bases numbered 12, after V lost 7 bases and J lost 4 bases. CDR1 and CDR2 from the germline V gene are LGHNT and FRNRAP. The CDR3 contains 15 residues. CDR3 loop: CASARDPGTAYGYTF. The CDR3 bases are TGTGCTAGTGCCAGAGACCCCGGGACAGCCTATGGCTACACCTTC.

Only a few counts were recorded for this clone. The rearrangement joins TRBV6-5 to TRBJ2-7, with D tentatively TRBD1 (6 bases). This CDR3 has 15 amino acids. The germline V gene has CDR1 MNHEY and CDR2 SVGAGI. With 5 bases removed from V and 0 bases from J, the gap between germline ends came to 14 bases. CDR3 coding DNA: TGTGCCAGCAGTCCACAGGGCGGGTTCTCCTACGAGCAGTACTTC. Encoded protein: CASSPQGGFSYEQYF.

The chain couples TRBV2 to TRBJ1-4; TRBD1 matches 11 bases. V was pared by 1 base and J by 8 bases, with 3 bases of the junction left unmatched. CDR3 length equals 15 residues. Per germline, CDR1 SNHLY and CDR2 FYNNEI. The CDR3, as DNA: TGTGCCAGCAGTGAAGGGGGACAGGGGGGAGAAAAACTGTTTTTT. Protein sequence: CASSEGGQGGEKLFF.

This rearrangement joins TRBV7-8 to TRBJ1-5, with 8 bases matching TRBD1. Germline V lookup: CDR1 SGHVS, CDR2 FQNEAQ. V was pared by 4 bases and J by 4 bases, with 3 bases of the junction left unmatched. CDR3 length: 14 residues. This CDR3 is CASSSYRGNQPQHF. Written as DNA, the CDR3 is TGTGCCAGCAGCTCCTACAGGGGGAATCAGCCCCAGCATTTT.

In the case of this clone: Other DNA sequences in the sample encode the same CDR3. The rearrangement links TRBV7-3 to TRBJ2-1; TRBD2 is a possible D gene (7 bases). V lost 5 bases and J lost 6, with 17 bases in between. CDR1 and CDR2 from the germline V gene are SGHTA and FQGTGA. This CDR3 spans 15 amino acids. CDR3 bases: TGTGCCAGCAGCCTCGGTGGGGGGGCGGGCAATGAGCAGTTCTTC. It encodes CASSLGGGAGNEQFF.

The chain uses TRBV4-1 and TRBJ1-6; D is undetermined. The CDR3 has 16 residues. Germline V lookup: CDR1 MGHRA, CDR2 YSYEKL. V gave up 1 base and J gave up 9 bases, with 16 bases separating them. The CDR3 protein is CASSQGRIQDLSPLHF. The CDR3 DNA is TGCGCCAGCAGCCAAGGCCGCATCCAGGATCTTTCACCCCTCCACTTT.

V gene TRBV6-5 combines with J gene TRBJ2-1; D is unresolved. The CDR3 is made up of 11 amino acids. The germline CDR1 and CDR2 sequences are MNHEY and SVGAGI. V lost 0 bases to trimming and J lost 10 bases, with 4 bases between them. The CDR3 protein is CASSYSGEQFF. The CDR3 DNA follows: TGTGCCAGCAGTTACTCGGGCGAGCAGTTCTTC.

This clone was seen more than once but under ten times. This chain connects TRBV14 to TRBJ1-2; TRBD1 aligns across 8 bases. The CDR3 contains 13 residues. Trimming removed 4 bases from V and 8 bases from J; junction bases left unmatched: 6. CDR1 is SGHDN and CDR2 is FVKESK in the germline V gene. CDR3 nucleotide sequence: TGTGCCAGCAGCCTTGCCGCAGGGGGCGGCTACACCTTC. It is translated as CASSLAAGGGYTF.

This chain links TRBV5-6 with TRBJ2-7; 10 bases are shared with TRBD2. The germline gives CDR1 SGHDT, CDR2 YYEEEE. V shed 4 bases and J 3 bases; nucleotides not matched to a gene: 7. This CDR3 spans 15 amino acids. CDR3 sequence reads: CASSDAASGGYEQYF. CDR3 DNA sequence: TGTGCCAGCAGCGACGCGGCTAGCGGGGGCTACGAGCAGTACTTC.

The V call is TRBV19, the J call TRBJ2-2, with D unresolved. V was cut by 7 bases and J by 2 bases, with 14 bases left in between. The CDR3 spans 15 residues. CDR1 LNHDA and CDR2 SQIVND come from the germline V gene (reference sequence). CDR3 protein: CASTRFRPNTGELFF. For the CDR3, the DNA is TGTGCCAGTACCCGTTTCAGGCCTAACACCGGGGAGCTGTTTTTT. Complete variable domain (other parts from reference TRBV19 and TRBJ2-2): DGGITQSPKYLFRKEGQNVTLSCEQNLNHDAMYWYRQDPGQGLRLIYYSQIVNDFQKGDIAEGYSVSREKKESFPLTVTSAQKNPTAFYLCASTRFRPNTGELFFGEGSRLTVL.

The CDR3 protein is CASSPGTGESYEQYF. The CDR3 coding sequence is TGTGCCAGCTCACCCGGGACAGGGGAGTCCTACGAGCAGTACTTC. V and J are TRBV18 and TRBJ2-7, with TRBD1 identical over 10 bases. The germline V gene encodes CDR1 KGHSH and CDR2 LQKENI. This CDR3 has 15 residues. The junction had 3 bases not matched to a gene; V was cut back by 3 bases and J by 1 base.

The chain links TRBV9 to TRBJ2-2; 9 bases are a match to TRBD2. V lost 0 bases, J lost 7 bases, and 7 bases stayed unmatched. The CDR3 runs to 16 residues. The germline gives CDR1 SGDLS, CDR2 YYNGEE. Written as DNA, the CDR3 is TGTGCCAGCAGCGTAGCTACGGCGGGGGGGCACGGGGAGCTGTTTTTT. This sequence encodes CASSVATAGGHGELFF.

The chain links TRBV29-1 to TRBJ1-4, with 8 bases identical to TRBD1. The CDR3 has 15 residues. CDR1 and CDR2 from the germline V gene are SQVTM and ANQGSEA. V trimming: 7 bases; J trimming: 0 bases; junction bases outside the gene matches: 7. DNA for the CDR3: TGCAGCGGTACGACAGGGGTGGCAACTAATGAAAAACTGTTTTTT. This gives the protein CSGTTGVATNEKLFF.

The V call is TRBV5-4, the J call TRBJ2-5; possibly TRBD2 for D (6 bases). Germline V gives CDR1 SGHNT, CDR2 YYREEE (reference sequence). Between the trimmed V and J ends, which lost 2 bases and 5 bases, there was a span of 10 bases. The CDR3 spans 13 residues. CDR3 DNA sequence: TGTGCCAGCAGCTTACCGGGACTGGAGACCCAGTACTTC. As protein: CASSLPGLETQYF.

The chain carries TRBV14 and TRBJ1-1, with TRBD1 matching 8 bases. The V gene's germline CDR1 is SGHDN and CDR2 FVKESK. The CDR3 length is 15 residues. With V trimmed by 1 base and J by 5 bases, 6 bases remained unmatched. Written as DNA, the CDR3 is TGTGCCAGCAGCCAAGCGACAGGGGAGGGAACTGAAGCTTTCTTT. Protein: CASSQATGEGTEAFF.

V gene TRBV5-1 combines with J gene TRBJ2-5; no clear D gene. Trimming left V 1 base short and J 0 bases short, with 10 bases between. The CDR3 has 15 residues. CDR1 SGHRS and CDR2 YFSETQ come from the germline V gene. The CDR3 DNA follows: TGCGCCAGCAGCTTGAGTGGCACGTACCAAGAGACCCAGTACTTC. Protein product: CASSLSGTYQETQYF.

In this sample, this clone turned up once. This chain links TRBV6-6 with TRBJ2-1, with TRBD2 matching over 12 bases. Trimming removed 4 bases from V and 5 bases from J; junction bases left unmatched: 6. Per germline, CDR1 MNHNY and CDR2 SVGAGI (reference sequence). CDR3 size: 16 residues. The CDR3 bases are TGTGCCAGCAGTTCACCGGGACTAGCGGGTGACAATGAGCAGTTCTTC. Its translation: CASSSPGLAGDNEQFF.

The J gene is TRBJ1-2, the V gene TRBV5-6; a weak D match, TRBD1 (5 bases). The ends were cut back, 3 bases at V and 4 bases at J, with 19 bases in the middle. The CDR3 contains 16 residues. Germline V gene sequence: CDR1 SGHDT, CDR2 YYEEEE. The CDR3 here is CASSYVEGEKVYGYTF. The CDR3 coding sequence is TGTGCCAGCAGCTACGTGGAAGGGGAAAAAGTCTATGGCTACACCTTC.

In its sample, this clone was seen a few times. The rearrangement uses TRBV7-6 and TRBJ1-2, with 10 positions matching TRBD1. V shed 4 bases, J shed 4 bases, and the junction held 18 bases outside the gene matches. Germline CDR1 is SGHVS and CDR2 is FNYEAQ. This CDR3 comprises 19 residues. The CDR3 nucleotides read TGTGCCAGCAGCTCTCGCCCCGGGGGGACAGGGGACGCACTCTATGGCTACACCTTC. Its protein is CASSSRPGGTGDALYGYTF.

This clone appeared once. This sequence joins TRBV4-1 and TRBJ2-1; 9 bases match TRBD1. CDR3 length: 17 amino acids. Germline loops: CDR1 MGHRA, CDR2 YSYEKL. The ends lost 3 bases at V and 5 bases at J; junction bases unmatched: 11. The CDR3 here is CASSHLFGDRVDNEQFF. In DNA, the CDR3 is TGCGCCAGCAGCCACCTCTTCGGGGACAGGGTAGACAATGAGCAGTTCTTC.

This clone appeared a few times. The J gene is TRBJ1-5, the V gene TRBV7-9; 9 nucleotides line up with TRBD1. The length of the CDR3 is 15 residues. The germline gives CDR1 SEHNR, CDR2 FQNEAQ (reference sequence). The trim removed 5 bases at V and 1 base at J, leaving 3 bases unmatched. In DNA form, the CDR3 reads TGTGCCAGCAGCATGACAGGGGGAAGCAATCAGCCCCAGCATTTT. This encodes CASSMTGGSNQPQHF. The variable domain in full, with the rest retrieved from reference TRBV7-9 and TRBJ1-5, is DTGVSQNPRHKITKRGQNVTFRCDPISEHNRLYWYRQTLGQGPEFLTYFQNEAQLEKSRLLSDRFSAERPKGSFSTLEIQRTEQGDSAMYLCASSMTGGSNQPQHFGDGTRLSIL.